This record looks at one T cell receptor beta chain sequence and its context. Antigen: not known. Produced via immunoSEQ multiplex PCR; TCRdb's table is partial and in-frame only. The table includes under 250,000 clones, roughly 91% detected once. This sample is drawn from a study of T cell responses to AZD1222 COVID-19 vaccine. V shed 6 bases, J shed 5 bases, and the junction held 2 bases outside the gene matches. Per the germline V gene, CDR1 is MNHNY and CDR2 is SVGAGI (reference sequence). The CDR3 is made up of 13 amino acids. Whole-study findings and limits: Samples come after the peak T cell response, not at day 14. Spike-specific TCR breadth and depth were elevated following two AZD1222 doses. CD4 TCRs covered the whole spike, strongest at regions 160-218 and 743-854.

This sequence joins TRBV6-6 and TRBJ2-2, with 8 bases that match TRBD1. The sequence was collected from an adult in good health. Here the sequenced sample was peripheral blood, taken on day 0 of MenACWY control vaccination. As DNA, the CDR3 is TGTGCCAGCAGACAGGGGGGTACCGGGGAGCTGTTTTTT. Translating gives CASRQGGTGELFF.